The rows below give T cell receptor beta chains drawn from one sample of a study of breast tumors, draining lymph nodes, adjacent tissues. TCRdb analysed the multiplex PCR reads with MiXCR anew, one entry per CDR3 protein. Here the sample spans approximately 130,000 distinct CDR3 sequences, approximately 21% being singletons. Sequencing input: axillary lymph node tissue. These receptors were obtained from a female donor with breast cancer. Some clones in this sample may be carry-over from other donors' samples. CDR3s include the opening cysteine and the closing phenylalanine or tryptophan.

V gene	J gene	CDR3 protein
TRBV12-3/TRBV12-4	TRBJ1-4	CASSLRGAGEKLFF
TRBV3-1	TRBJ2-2	CASSQELAVNTGELFF
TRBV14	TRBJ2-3	CASSQVLGFDTQYF
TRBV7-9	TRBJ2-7	CASSRDSLEQYF
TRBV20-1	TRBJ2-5	CSAGGDRAPVRETQYF
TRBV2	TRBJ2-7	CASSPTGTSVEQYF
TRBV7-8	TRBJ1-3	CASSSTFSENTIYF
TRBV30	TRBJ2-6	CAWSLPLSGANVLTF
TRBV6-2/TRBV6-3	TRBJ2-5	CASKVGEGPRETQYF
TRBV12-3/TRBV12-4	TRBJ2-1	CASSLAPGLAGEDEQFF
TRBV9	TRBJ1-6	CASSVRGQGHNSPLHF
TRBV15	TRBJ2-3	CATSPPRGRRADTQYF
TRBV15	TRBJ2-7	CATSREPRGEQYF
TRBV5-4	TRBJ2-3	CASSYRGATDTQYF
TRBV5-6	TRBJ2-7	CASSFPGENYEQYF
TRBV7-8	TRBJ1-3	CASSSGGGWYGNTIYF
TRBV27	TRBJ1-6	CASSRQGRRSDSPLHF
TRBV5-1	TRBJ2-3	CASSLAMDTQYF
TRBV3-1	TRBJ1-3	CASSPLDRMDTIYF
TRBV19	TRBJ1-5	CASRGQGTSQPQHF
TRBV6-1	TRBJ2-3	CASSEGTGVAKLRGDTQYF
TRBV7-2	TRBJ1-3	CASSRQPGGTSGNTIYF
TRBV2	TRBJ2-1	CASSGPGHNEQFF
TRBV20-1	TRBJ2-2	CSARDGTGDTGELFF
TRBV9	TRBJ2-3	CASSVTGVSDTQYF
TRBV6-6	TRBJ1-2	CASSFRQAGNYGYTF
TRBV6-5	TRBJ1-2	CASSYSGPHYGYTF
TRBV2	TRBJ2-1	CASSDAGTETNNEQFF
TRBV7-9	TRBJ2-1	CASSPRQGRSYNEQFF
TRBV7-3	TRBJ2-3	CASSLAGADTQYF
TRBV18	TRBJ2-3	CASSKAAPRASTDTQYF
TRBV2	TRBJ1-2	CASSDDTGWRGYTF
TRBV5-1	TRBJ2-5	CASSLAPPETQYF
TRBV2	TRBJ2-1	CASSPIPGLAGFYNEQFF
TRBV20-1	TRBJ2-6	CSADSHSGSSGANVLTF
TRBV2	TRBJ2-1	CARSTGSGRLYNEQFF
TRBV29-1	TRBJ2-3	CSVSSGSADTQYF
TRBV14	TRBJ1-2	CASSQVGVLTNYGYTF
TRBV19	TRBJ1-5	CASSIGRRNQPQHF
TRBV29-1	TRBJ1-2	CSVRGGDFYGYTF
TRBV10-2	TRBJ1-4	CASEKLFF
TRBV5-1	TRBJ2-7	CASREWEGLFYEQYF
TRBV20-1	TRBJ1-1	CSARQGDTEAFF
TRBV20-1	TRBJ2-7	CSASRDPYEQYF
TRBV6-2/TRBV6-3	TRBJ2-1	CASSYNLGGNEQFF
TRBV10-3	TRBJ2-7	CAIAKGGGSYEQYF
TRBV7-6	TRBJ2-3	CASSLAGFTDTQYF
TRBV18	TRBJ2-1	CASSPEGLAGGGTYNEQFF
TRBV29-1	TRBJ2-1	CSVDHLANNEQFF
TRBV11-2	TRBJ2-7	CASSLVRGYEQYF
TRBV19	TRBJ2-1	CASTGTSLSVSYNEQFF
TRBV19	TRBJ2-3	CAGSIGDTQYF
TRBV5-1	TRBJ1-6	CASSSGQVIGGYNSPLHF
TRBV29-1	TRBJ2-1	CSVEGLAGGSSSYNEQFF
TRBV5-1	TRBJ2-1	CASSLSPAGYNEQFF
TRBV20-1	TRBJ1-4	CSAPTGTLEKLFF
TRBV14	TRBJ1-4	CASSRLGGSGVKLFF
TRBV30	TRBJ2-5	CAWSVQGAETQYF
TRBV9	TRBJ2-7	CASSVAGGGYEQYF